The 28 T cell receptor beta chains in this list originate from one sample, sequenced in a study of cytomegalovirus exposure and HLA in healthy donors. PCR primers comprised 60 Vbeta and 13 Jbeta primers. Clones were read by immunoSEQ multiplex PCR, and TCRdb kept only the in-frame ones, dropping some. Of approximately 99,000 clones in the sample, roughly three quarters were seen once. Sequencing input: PBMCs. These receptor sequences come from a male donor in good health and CMV-seropositive.

The chain couples TRBV6-5 to TRBJ1-1; tentative D call: TRBD1 (6 bases). Trimming cost V 3 bases and J 2 bases, with 10 bases left between them. Per germline, CDR1 MNHEY and CDR2 SVGAGI. This CDR3 comprises 14 residues. CDR3 nucleotides: TGTGCCAGCAGTTATGACAGGTATAACACTGAAGCTTTCTTT. It is translated as CASSYDRYNTEAFF.

Here the CDR3 DNA reads TGTGCCACCAGCAGAGACAGGGCAGTTAATTCACCCCTCCACTTT. The encoded protein is CATSRDRAVNSPLHF. This chain uses TRBV15 with TRBJ1-6; a weak D match, TRBD1 (5 bases). Germline V CDR1 and CDR2: LNHNV, YYDKDF (reference sequence). The CDR3 extends over 15 amino acids. V lost 0 bases and J 6 bases, leaving 9 bases between the germline ends.

V usage is TRBV9 and J usage is TRBJ2-7, with 8 nucleotides matching TRBD1. The J segment lost 4 bases and the V segment lost 0 bases, leaving 6 bases of the junction unmatched. The CDR3 is 15 amino acids. Germline CDR1 SGDLS, CDR2 YYNGEE. CDR3 residues: CASSVAGTGSYEQYF. CDR3 nucleotides: TGTGCCAGCAGCGTAGCCGGGACAGGCTCATACGAGCAGTACTTC.

This rearrangement joins TRBV5-6 to TRBJ1-1; D is unclear. This CDR3 spans 15 amino acids. V lost 0 bases, J lost 5 bases, and 14 bases lay in between. Germline values: CDR1 SGHDT, CDR2 YYEEEE. The CDR3 protein is CASSLVQTRRTEAFF. CDR3 DNA sequence: TGTGCCAGCAGCTTGGTCCAGACAAGGAGGACTGAAGCTTTCTTT. Variable domain in full (rest from reference TRBV5-6 and TRBJ1-1): DAGVTQSPTHLIKTRGQQVTLRCSPKSGHDTVSWYQQALGQGPQFIFQYYEEEERQRGNFPDRFSGHQFPNYSSELNVNALLLGDSALYLCASSLVQTRRTEAFFGQGTRLTVV.

The chain recombines TRBV5-1 with TRBJ2-7, with a possible D match to TRBD1 (5 bases). The V end was cut by 1 base, the J end by 2 bases, with 13 bases between. CDR3 length equals 15 residues. Germline assignment: CDR1 SGHRS and CDR2 YFSETQ. The CDR3 DNA sequence: TGCGCCAGCAGCTTGTTGCAGGGAAGAACCTACGAGCAGTACTTC. The encoded protein is CASSLLQGRTYEQYF.

Note on this clone: Other DNA sequences of this sample code for an identical CDR3. The genes are TRBV9 and TRBJ1-2; 8 nucleotides line up with TRBD1. V was clipped by 2 bases and J by 4 bases; unmatched bases: 4. The CDR3 runs to 14 residues. Germline values: CDR1 SGDLS, CDR2 YYNGEE. The DNA of the CDR3 is TGTGCCAGCAGCGTGGGTCAGGGGGCCTATGGCTACACCTTC. Amino acids: CASSVGQGAYGYTF.

V and J are TRBV2 and TRBJ1-6; D is perhaps TRBD1 (5 bases). The CDR3 has 12 residues. CDR1 is SNHLY and CDR2 is FYNNEI in the germline V gene. The V gene lost 6 bases and the J gene lost 10 bases, with 10 bases spanning the gap. Here the CDR3 reads CASSQGQSPLHF. DNA for the CDR3: TGTGCCAGCAGCCAAGGACAATCACCCCTCCACTTT.

V usage is TRBV5-1 and J usage is TRBJ2-7; the match to TRBD1 covers 7 bases. Germline trimming cut 4 bases from V and 0 bases from J; bases unmatched to any gene: 7. This CDR3 spans 15 amino acids. The germline V gene has CDR1 SGHRS and CDR2 YFSETQ. The CDR3 region is CASSQQRDSSYEQYF. In DNA, the CDR3 is TGCGCCAGCAGCCAGCAACGGGACAGCTCCTACGAGCAGTACTTC.

V and J are TRBV18 and TRBJ2-7; D is ambiguous. This CDR3 contains 13 residues. V lost 6 bases and J lost 5, with 14 bases in between. The germline V gene has CDR1 KGHSH and CDR2 LQKENI. The CDR3 spells CASSGYLGDEQYF. Written as DNA, the CDR3 is TGTGCCAGCTCCGGCTACCTTGGAGACGAGCAGTACTTC. Full variable domain (missing parts from reference TRBV18 and TRBJ2-7): NAGVMQNPRHLVRRRGQEARLRCSPMKGHSHVYWYRQLPEEGLKFMVYLQKENIIDESGMPKERFSAEFPKEGPSILRIQQVVRGDSAAYFCASSGYLGDEQYFGPGTRLTVT.

This clone showed up just a few times. This chain joins TRBV19 and TRBJ1-4; 10 bases line up with TRBD1. Trimming took 5 bases from V and 5 from J; bases not matched to a gene: 5. Germline lookup yields CDR1 LNHDA and CDR2 SQIVND (reference sequence). CDR3 length: 15 residues. The CDR3 coding sequence is TGTGCCAGTAGTCCCCGGACAGGGGGAAATGAAAAACTGTTTTTT. It codes for CASSPRTGGNEKLFF.

This clone was recorded only once. The genes are TRBV6-5 and TRBJ2-1; 9 bases fit TRBD1. The CDR3 loop spans 15 amino acids. After removal of 6 bases from V and 2 bases from J, the junction contained 5 bases not matched to a gene. Germline V lookup: CDR1 MNHEY, CDR2 SVGAGI. CDR3 nucleotides: TGTGCCAGCAGCCTGACAGGGGGGACCTACAATGAGCAGTTCTTC. It specifies CASSLTGGTYNEQFF.

The V gene is TRBV7-2, the J gene TRBJ1-6; D is ambiguous. The CDR3 loop spans 14 amino acids. The ends were cut back, 2 bases at V and 6 bases at J, with 8 bases in the middle. Looked up from germline, CDR1 is SGHTA and CDR2 is FQGNSA. CDR3 sequence reads: CASSLKQTNSPLHF. The DNA of the CDR3 is TGTGCCAGCAGCTTAAAACAGACTAATTCACCCCTCCACTTT.

This clone was seen just once. This chain uses TRBV29-1 with TRBJ1-2, with 9 bases aligning to TRBD1. The germline gives CDR1 SQVTM, CDR2 ANQGSEA. The V and J ends lost 6 bases and 1 base, in that order; junction bases with no gene match: 9. There are 15 residues in the CDR3. CDR3 in amino acids: CSVGLQGARNYGYTF. CDR3 nucleotide sequence: TGCAGCGTAGGTTTACAGGGGGCGCGTAACTATGGCTACACCTTC.

The chain uses TRBV4-2 and TRBJ2-4, with 11 positions matching TRBD2. This CDR3 spans 17 amino acids. Losses at the gene ends were 0 bases for V and 8 bases for J; bases not matched to a gene: 9. In germline, CDR1 is LGHNA, CDR2 YNFKEQ. The CDR3 is CASSQDMTSGVEYIQYF. CDR3 in DNA: TGTGCCAGCAGCCAAGATATGACTAGCGGGGTGGAATACATTCAGTACTTC.

The chain combines TRBV6-5 with TRBJ2-7, with D maybe TRBD1 (7 bases). V lost 2 bases and J 1 base, leaving 12 bases between the germline ends. The CDR3 spans 15 residues. The germline V gene has CDR1 MNHEY and CDR2 SVGAGI. The CDR3 bases are TGTGCCAGCAGTTACACACAGGGGAGGTCCTACGAGCAGTACTTC. Translating gives CASSYTQGRSYEQYF.

The chain carries TRBV29-1 and TRBJ1-2; 7 nucleotides line up with TRBD1. Germline V gene sequence: CDR1 SQVTM, CDR2 ANQGSEA. This CDR3 region has 19 residues. Unmatched junction bases numbered 25, after V lost 6 bases and J lost 3 bases. In DNA form, the CDR3 reads TGCAGCGTGGGTCTCCGTGTATCTCGGACAGGAACATCAGACTATGGCTACACCTTC. Protein sequence: CSVGLRVSRTGTSDYGYTF.

This chain uses TRBV5-4 with TRBJ1-2, with 7 bases that match TRBD1. From germline, CDR1 is SGHNT and CDR2 YYREEE (reference sequence). V lost 0 bases, J lost 7 bases, and 12 bases stayed unmatched. This CDR3 has 16 amino acids. Written as DNA, the CDR3 is TGTGCCAGCAGCTTGGGTGGGACAGTCGAAGGTGGTGGCTACACCTTC. This codes for CASSLGGTVEGGGYTF.

The CDR3 DNA reads as TGCGCCAGCAGCCAATTGGAGGGGACTTACAATGAGCAGTTCTTC. Its translation is CASSQLEGTYNEQFF. V is TRBV4-1 and J is TRBJ2-1; D may be TRBD2 (6 bases). Germline V gives CDR1 MGHRA, CDR2 YSYEKL. V shed 2 bases and J shed 4 bases, with 12 bases lying between them. The CDR3 loop spans 15 amino acids.

The V call is TRBV4-3, the J call TRBJ2-6; 10 bases agree with TRBD1. This CDR3 is built from 18 residues. The V segment lost 2 bases and the J segment 4 bases; nucleotides outside the gene matches: 8. CDR1 and CDR2 from the germline V gene are LGHNA and YSLEER. CDR3 residues: CASSQLRQGAFGANVLTF. As DNA, the CDR3 is TGCGCCAGCAGCCAATTGAGACAGGGGGCTTTCGGGGCCAACGTCCTGACTTTC.

The V and J genes are TRBV4-3 and TRBJ1-1, with D unresolved. The CDR3 covers 14 residues. In germline, CDR1 is LGHNA, CDR2 YSLEER. Deletions cut 0 bases from V and 1 base from J, with 6 bases between. The DNA for the CDR3 is TGCGCCAGCAGCCAAGATACCGGGAACACTGAAGCTTTCTTT. Its translation: CASSQDTGNTEAFF.

This clone was seen only a few times. J is TRBJ1-4 and V is TRBV2, with 9 bases aligning to TRBD1. V lost 4 bases to trimming and J lost 7 bases; unmatched junction nucleotides: 4. CDR3 length: 14 amino acids. The germline V gene has CDR1 SNHLY and CDR2 FYNNEI. In DNA form, the CDR3 reads TGTGCCAGCAGTGTCTGGGACAGGGCTGAAAAACTGTTTTTT. It is translated as CASSVWDRAEKLFF.

V is TRBV7-2 and J is TRBJ1-1, with D hard to call. This CDR3 region has 15 residues. Per germline, CDR1 SGHTA and CDR2 FQGNSA. The V end was cut by 0 bases, the J end by 1 base, with 9 bases between. Written as DNA, the CDR3 is TGTGCCAGCAGCTTAGCCCGGGCGGGGAACACTGAAGCTTTCTTT. It is translated as CASSLARAGNTEAFF.

V and J are TRBV7-9 and TRBJ1-2, with 7 bases identical to TRBD1. Trimming took 3 bases from V and 2 from J; bases not matched to a gene: 3. This CDR3 comprises 14 residues. Germline lookup yields CDR1 SEHNR and CDR2 FQNEAQ (reference sequence). This CDR3 reads CASSFPDRNYGYTF. DNA of the CDR3: TGTGCCAGCAGCTTCCCGGACAGGAACTATGGCTACACCTTC.

This sequence joins TRBV6-1 and TRBJ1-2, with a tentative D call TRBD1 (6 bases). Germline lookup yields CDR1 MNHNS and CDR2 SASEGT. The CDR3 sequence is 15 residues long. The V gene lost 7 bases and the J gene lost 5 bases, with 20 bases spanning the gap. The CDR3 DNA follows: TGTGCCAGCAACCAAGCGGGGGGCGAGGATTATGGCTACACCTTC. It specifies CASNQAGGEDYGYTF.

This sequence joins TRBV10-3 and TRBJ2-7, with 8 bases that match TRBD2. The CDR3 is 12 residues long. The V and J ends lost 5 bases and 7 bases, in that order; junction bases with no gene match: 4. The germline gives CDR1 ENHRY, CDR2 SYGVKD. The CDR3 sequence is CAISTRGGEQYF. DNA for the CDR3: TGTGCCATCAGTACGCGCGGGGGGGAGCAGTACTTC.

V usage is TRBV27 and J usage is TRBJ1-6, with D hard to call. Germline CDR1 is MNHEY and CDR2 is SMNVEV (reference sequence). The ends were cut back, 7 bases at V and 5 bases at J, with 12 bases in the middle. CDR3 size: 14 residues. Here the CDR3 reads CASKMNSNNSPLHF. The CDR3 DNA reads as TGTGCCAGCAAGATGAACAGTAATAATTCACCCCTCCACTTT.

V gene TRBV11-1 combines with J gene TRBJ1-1; 9 positions agree with TRBD1. V lost 6 bases, J lost 1 base, and 6 bases stayed unmatched. Germline V gives CDR1 SGHAT, CDR2 FQDESV (reference sequence). The CDR3 has 15 amino acids. CDR3 residues: CASSLPTGGNTEAFF. The DNA for the CDR3 is TGTGCCAGCAGTCTGCCGACAGGGGGGAACACTGAAGCTTTCTTT.

The V call is TRBV5-1, the J call TRBJ2-2; D perhaps matches TRBD1 (5 bases). Trimming removed 0 bases from V and 4 bases from J, with 7 bases in between. CDR1 SGHRS and CDR2 YFSETQ come from the germline V gene. The CDR3 is 14 amino acids. Written as DNA, the CDR3 is TGCGCCAGCAGCTTGGAAGGGGTCACCGGGGAGCTGTTTTTT. Translation: CASSLEGVTGELFF.